A single sample gave rise to the 22 T cell receptor beta chains below, sequenced in a study of T cell changes during pregnancy in multiple sclerosis (dated by TCRdb to the late 2010s). Libraries were built with the immunoSEQ multiplex PCR assay. Sourced from immuneACCESS, this table was stored by TCRdb with only in-frame sequences that have V and J called. A share of the clones is absent; for the studies checked, an unresolved V gene accounts for under half, and the remainder has no known explanation. This sample holds 14,000 or so clones; 85% to 95% were observed only once. Around 2.8% of the sample is held by the ten biggest clonotypes. The sample in question was peripheral blood, obtained in the second trimester of pregnancy. Every receptor here comes from a female donor in good health, enrolled as a control in a pregnancy study.

The rearrangement uses TRBV28 and TRBJ2-7; 11 nucleotides match TRBD2. The germline V gene encodes CDR1 MDHEN and CDR2 SYDVKM. CDR3 size: 16 residues. J lost 6 bases, V lost 7 bases, and 14 bases had no gene match. The CDR3 is CASILLVGTSGFEQYF. DNA of the CDR3: TGTGCCAGCATTCTCCTAGTCGGGACTAGCGGTTTCGAGCAGTACTTC.

This clone is a singleton in its sample. The CDR3, as DNA: TGTGCCAGCAGCAAAGAAGTATTGGCTAGACAAGAGACCCAGTACTTC. Protein: CASSKEVLARQETQYF. The chain employs TRBV21-1 and TRBJ2-5; the table's D call of TRBD2 was not tested on the DNA. TRBV21-1 is a pseudogene segment. This CDR3 has 16 amino acids.

This clone came up once. V usage is TRBV28 and J usage is TRBJ1-1, with D possibly being TRBD1 (6 bases). The V end lost 6 bases, the J end lost 11 bases, and 22 bases lay between the germline ends. CDR3 size: 14 residues. Germline values: CDR1 MDHEN, CDR2 SYDVKM. The CDR3 sequence: CASSPEGGVGAAFF. The CDR3 DNA sequence: TGTGCCAGCAGCCCGGAGGGGGGGGTCGGCGCGGCTTTCTTT.

This clone was found once. The gene calls are TRBV20-1 and TRBJ1-2, with unresolved D. Germline-derived CDR1 and CDR2 are DFQATT and SNEGSKA (reference sequence). This CDR3 has 10 amino acids. V lost 7 bases to trimming and J lost 6 bases, with 9 bases between them. CDR3 sequence (DNA): TGCAGTGGGGCGCGCGATGGCTACACCTTC. This encodes CSGARDGYTF.

CDR3 residues: CAWSVVWNQPQHF. Here the CDR3 DNA reads TGTGCCTGGAGCGTAGTATGGAATCAGCCCCAGCATTTT. The genes are TRBV30 and TRBJ1-5, with D uncertain. Germline V gene lookup returns CDR1 GTSNPN and CDR2 SVGIG (reference sequence). V was shortened by 3 bases and J by 4 bases, with 10 bases between the two germline ends. This CDR3 is built from 13 residues.

This chain connects TRBV6-6 to TRBJ1-2; D call uncertain. This CDR3 contains 13 residues. CDR1 and CDR2 from the germline V gene are MNHNY and SVGAGI (reference sequence). Deletions cut 6 bases from V and 4 bases from J, with 12 bases between. DNA for the CDR3: TGTGCCAGCAGCCCCCCGGGTTTCTATGGCTACACCTTC. It encodes CASSPPGFYGYTF.

The chain uses TRBV7-2 and TRBJ2-1, with 7 bases that match TRBD2. This CDR3 region has 15 residues. Trimming at V came to 2 bases and at J to 1 base, leaving 2 bases not matched to a gene. Germline V CDR1 and CDR2: SGHTA, FQGNSA. CDR3 sequence reads: CASSLRRESYNEQFF. DNA of the CDR3: TGTGCCAGCAGCTTACGGCGGGAGTCCTACAATGAGCAGTTCTTC. Full variable domain (remainder filled in from reference TRBV7-2 and TRBJ2-1): GAGVSQSPSNKVTEKGKDVELRCDPISGHTALYWYRQSLGQGLEFLIYFQGNSAPDKSGLPSDRFSAERTGGSVSTLTIQRTQQEDSAVYLCASSLRRESYNEQFFGPGTRLTVL.

V is TRBV9 and J is TRBJ2-3, with 8 bases lining up with TRBD2. There are 18 residues in the CDR3. Germline CDR1 is SGDLS and CDR2 is YYNGEE. With 1 base clipped from V and 2 bases from J, the junction kept 12 bases outside the gene matches. Here the CDR3 DNA reads TGTGCCAGCAGCGTATCAGGGCGGGGGGCTACTTTCACAGATACGCAGTATTTT. Amino acids: CASSVSGRGATFTDTQYF.

The gene calls are TRBV4-3 and TRBJ1-2; D is uncertain. Germline lookup yields CDR1 LGHNA and CDR2 YSLEER. The CDR3 covers 13 residues. Trimming shortened V by 0 bases and J by 8 bases, and 10 bases separated the two germline ends. CDR3 in amino acids: CASSQDPGSGYTF. The CDR3 nucleotides read TGCGCCAGCAGCCAAGACCCGGGGAGCGGCTACACCTTC.

The chain recombines TRBV10-3 with TRBJ2-2; TRBD2 matches 8 bases. Germline V gene data show CDR1 as ENHRY and CDR2 as SYGVKD. CDR3 length equals 14 residues. V was pared by 8 bases and J by 3 bases, with 5 bases of the junction left unmatched. The chain's CDR3 is CAIGRGGDTGELFF. Here the CDR3 DNA reads TGTGCCATCGGCCGGGGGGGCGACACCGGGGAGCTGTTTTTT.

CDR3 amino acids: CASSQDSQGGTEAFF. For the CDR3, the DNA is TGCGCCAGCAGCCAAGATTCTCAGGGTGGAACTGAAGCTTTCTTT. The gene calls are TRBV4-3 and TRBJ1-1, with D tentatively TRBD1 (5 bases). Germline V gene lookup returns CDR1 LGHNA and CDR2 YSLEER. Trimming took 0 bases from V and 5 from J, leaving 13 bases between them. The CDR3 covers 15 residues.

This chain connects TRBV5-1 to TRBJ1-2, with D possibly being TRBD1 (5 bases). V was shortened by 2 bases and J by 6 bases, with 14 bases between the two germline ends. This CDR3 region has 14 residues. Germline V gene lookup returns CDR1 SGHRS and CDR2 YFSETQ. The CDR3, as DNA: TGCGCCAGCAGCTTTGGTGGGGGGAAGGATGGCTACACCTTC. Protein: CASSFGGGKDGYTF.

The chain recombines TRBV5-1 with TRBJ1-3; tentative D call: TRBD1 (5 bases). Trimming shortened V by 4 bases and J by 1 base, and 12 bases separated the two germline ends. The CDR3 loop spans 15 amino acids. In germline, CDR1 is SGHRS, CDR2 YFSETQ. DNA for the CDR3: TGCGCCAGCAGCCCCGAGCAGGGATCTGGAAACACCATATATTTT. Translated, it gives CASSPEQGSGNTIYF.

The rearrangement joins TRBV7-3 to TRBJ2-3, with D perhaps TRBD2 (6 bases). Germline lookup yields CDR1 SGHTA and CDR2 FQGTGA. CDR3 length: 14 residues. Trimming pared 1 base from V and 4 bases from J, leaving 9 bases between. CDR3 bases: TGTGCCAGCAGCTTAAGGGGCGGGGCAGATACGCAGTATTTT. Its protein is CASSLRGGADTQYF.

The chain employs TRBV7-2 and TRBJ2-7, with 7 bases that match TRBD1. This CDR3 has 15 amino acids. V lost 6 bases to trimming and J lost 3 bases; unmatched junction nucleotides: 11. Germline CDR1 is SGHTA and CDR2 is FQGNSA. CDR3 loop: CASSSTLGDSYEQYF. DNA of the CDR3: TGTGCCAGCAGTTCAACCCTGGGGGACAGCTACGAGCAGTACTTC.

The chain uses TRBV4-3 and TRBJ1-1; D is possibly TRBD1 (5 bases). This CDR3 comprises 17 residues. V shed 0 bases and J shed 0 bases, with 14 bases lying between them. Germline V gene lookup returns CDR1 LGHNA and CDR2 YSLEER. This CDR3 reads CASSQDNGGAMNTEAFF. In DNA form, the CDR3 reads TGCGCCAGCAGCCAAGATAACGGTGGGGCCATGAACACTGAAGCTTTCTTT.

This chain uses TRBV19 with TRBJ2-3; TRBD2 matches 12 bases. Germline V gene sequence: CDR1 LNHDA, CDR2 SQIVND (reference sequence). Germline trimming cut 10 bases from V and 7 bases from J; bases unmatched to any gene: 21. The CDR3 covers 18 residues. CDR3 region: CATKGQKRTSGIPYTQYF. As DNA, the CDR3 is TGTGCCACAAAGGGCCAGAAAAGGACTAGCGGGATTCCGTATACGCAGTATTTT.

The chain combines TRBV27 with TRBJ1-2; D is uncertain. Germline CDR1 MNHEY, CDR2 SMNVEV (reference sequence). The CDR3 has 12 amino acids. The ends were cut back, 8 bases at V and 4 bases at J, with 11 bases in the middle. As DNA, the CDR3 is TGTGCCAGCCGGGAGGAGAGCTATGGCTACACCTTC. Residues: CASREESYGYTF.

This clone was picked up a small number of times. The genes are TRBV4-3 and TRBJ2-1, with 12 bases identical to TRBD2. This CDR3 is built from 19 residues. Looked up from germline, CDR1 is LGHNA and CDR2 is YSLEER. J was trimmed by 3 bases and V by 0 bases; bases with no gene match: 9. The CDR3 region has the DNA TGCGCCAGCAGCCAAGATCAGGGTAGACTAGCGGGAGTCTACAATGAGCAGTTCTTC. It yields the protein CASSQDQGRLAGVYNEQFF.

The chain combines TRBV10-2 with TRBJ1-4; D is uncertain. V was trimmed by 5 bases and J by 7 bases, leaving 14 bases between them. The CDR3 spans 14 residues. Germline assignment: CDR1 WSHSY and CDR2 SAAADI. The CDR3 is CASSRLGGGEKLFF. In DNA, the CDR3 is TGCGCCAGCAGTCGACTGGGAGGTGGTGAAAAACTGTTTTTT.

This chain uses TRBV9 with TRBJ2-7; TRBD1 matches 9 bases. CDR3 length: 15 residues. Germline-derived CDR1 and CDR2 are SGDLS and YYNGEE. J lost 2 bases, V lost 0 bases, and 3 bases had no gene match. CDR3 sequence (DNA): TGTGCCAGCAGCGTAGGACAGGGGGTTCCCTACGAGCAGTACTTC. Translation: CASSVGQGVPYEQYF.

This clone was recorded once. The chain carries TRBV5-1 and TRBJ2-7; TRBD1 agrees at 11 bases. V gave up 2 bases and J gave up 6 bases; unmatched junction bases: 13. The CDR3 contains 17 residues. Germline lookup yields CDR1 SGHRS and CDR2 YFSETQ. CDR3 protein: CASSFEEFSGQGGEQYF. DNA for the CDR3: TGCGCCAGCAGCTTCGAAGAATTCTCGGGACAGGGGGGCGAGCAGTACTTC.